The rows below give T cell receptor beta chains drawn from one sample of a study of blood T cell repertoires in COVID-19. The repertoire was sequenced with immunoSEQ multiplex PCR; TCRdb's copy has only in-frame clones and lacks some. This table has about 98,000 clones, roughly 82% appearing once. Sample: peripheral blood. The receptors derive from a man older than 75 with acute or convalescent COVID-19. Each CDR3 is given with its conserved first and last residue. The D gene is left open where the match is weak. Clone size appears in some rows only: once, few, many, or a class for an expanded clone.

.,.,TRBJ2-7,TRBV11-3,TGTGCCAGCAGCCCCGTGGGGGCAGTTCACGAGCAGTACTTC,CASSPVGAVHEQYF
.,.,TRBJ1-5,TRBV28,TGTGCCAGCAGTTCTCCCGACAGATTACGACAGCCCCAGCATTTT,CASSSPDRLRQPQHF
TRBD1,once,TRBJ2-4,TRBV28,TGTGCCAGCAGGTCGGTAGGGGGCAGTCGAACGGGAAACATTCAGTACTTC,CASRSVGGSRTGNIQYF
.,.,TRBJ1-3,TRBV6-1,TGTGCCAGCAGTGAAGGAAAAACGAGGTACTACTCTGGAAACACCATATATTTT,CASSEGKTRYYSGNTIYF
.,few,TRBJ2-1,TRBV15,TGTGCCACCAGCGCCCGGTTAAGTGAGCAGTTCTTC,CATSARLSEQFF
TRBD2,.,TRBJ2-5,TRBV10-3,TGTGCCATCAGTGAGGCTAGCGGGGGAAGAGAGACCCAGTACTTC,CAISEASGGRETQYF
.,.,TRBJ1-1,TRBV2,TGTGCCAGCAGTGAAGTACCGGAGGTGGGCACTGAAGCTTTCTTT,CASSEVPEVGTEAFF
.,.,TRBJ2-6,TRBV25-1,TGTGCCAGCAGTGAGCGTGCAGGGGCAGGGACTGGGGCCAACGTCCTGACTTTC,CASSERAGAGTGANVLTF
TRBD2,.,TRBJ2-5,TRBV30,TGTGCCTTGAGCGGGGGGCCATCGGAGACCCAGTACTTC,CALSGGPSETQYF
TRBD1,.,TRBJ1-5,TRBV18,TGTGCCAGCTCACCACCGGGGGGACAGGGGGTTAATCAGCCCCAGCATTTT,CASSPPGGQGVNQPQHF
.,.,TRBJ2-7,TRBV9,TGTGCCAGCAGCGTAGACCCAGGCAGGTCCTACGAGCAGTACTTC,CASSVDPGRSYEQYF
TRBD1,few,TRBJ2-5,TRBV7-2,TGTGCCAGCAGCGAGGACAGGGGGAGCGAGACCCAGTACTTC,CASSEDRGSETQYF
.,.,TRBJ2-3,TRBV9,TGTGCCAGCAGCGTAGCACTTAGAGGGACAGATACGCAGTATTTT,CASSVALRGTDTQYF
TRBD2,.,TRBJ2-4,TRBV12-3/TRBV12-4,TGTGCCAGCAGTCCGGGAGGAGGAAACATTCAGTACTTC,CASSPGGGNIQYF
.,few,TRBJ2-4,TRBV7-2,TGTGCCAGCAGCTTACAGGGCCGCATTCAGTACTTC,CASSLQGRIQYF
.,.,TRBJ1-5,TRBV7-2,TGTGCCAGCAGTCTGGACAAAGGGGCTCAGCCCCAGCATTTT,CASSLDKGAQPQHF
.,.,TRBJ2-7,TRBV2,TGTGCCAGCAGTCCCGGGGTAGCGGAGTACTACGAGCAGTACTTC,CASSPGVAEYYEQYF